This T cell receptor (beta chain) originates from a study of T cells after somatic rescue of genetic block. The table came from immunoSEQ multiplex PCR; TCRdb's copy has only in-frame clones and leaves some out. The sample shows approximately 70,000 clones, around 90% of them seen only once. Germline loops: CDR1 MNHNS, CDR2 SASEGT. The CDR3 runs to 17 residues. J lost 8 bases, V lost 2 bases, and 17 bases had no gene match. Sequenced material: peripheral blood mononuclear cells (PBMCs). This chain uses TRBV6-1 with TRBJ1-2; 7 bases match TRBD1. This receptor was identified in a man younger than 40. The CDR3 is CASSEIFSTGVLGGYTF. DNA of the CDR3: TGTGCCAGCAGTGAAATCTTCAGTACAGGGGTTCTGGGAGGCTACACCTTC.